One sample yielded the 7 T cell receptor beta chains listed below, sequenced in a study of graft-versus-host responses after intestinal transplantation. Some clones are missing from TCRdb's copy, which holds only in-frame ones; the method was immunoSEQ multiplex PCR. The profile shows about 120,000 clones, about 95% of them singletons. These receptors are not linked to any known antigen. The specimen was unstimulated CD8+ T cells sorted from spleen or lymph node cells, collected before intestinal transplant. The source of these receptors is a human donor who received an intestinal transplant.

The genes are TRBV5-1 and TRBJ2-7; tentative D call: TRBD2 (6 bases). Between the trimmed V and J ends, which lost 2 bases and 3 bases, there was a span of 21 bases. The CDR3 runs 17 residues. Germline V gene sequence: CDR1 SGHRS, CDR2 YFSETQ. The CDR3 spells CASSFTSRRGRFYEQYF. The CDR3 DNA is TGCGCCAGCAGCTTTACTTCTCGTCGAGGGAGGTTCTACGAGCAGTACTTC.

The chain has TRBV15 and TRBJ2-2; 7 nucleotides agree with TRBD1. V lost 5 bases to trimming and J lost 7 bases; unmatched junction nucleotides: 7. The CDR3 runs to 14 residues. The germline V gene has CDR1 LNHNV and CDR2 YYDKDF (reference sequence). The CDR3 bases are TGTGCCACCAGCCGAAAGGGGGCGGACGGGGAGCTGTTTTTT. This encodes CATSRKGADGELFF.

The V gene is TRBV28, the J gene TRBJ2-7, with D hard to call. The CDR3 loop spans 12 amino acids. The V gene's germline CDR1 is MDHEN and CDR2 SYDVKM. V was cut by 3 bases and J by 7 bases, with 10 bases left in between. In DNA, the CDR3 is TGTGCCAGCAGTTTTCCCGAGCAAGAGCAGTACTTC. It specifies CASSFPEQEQYF.

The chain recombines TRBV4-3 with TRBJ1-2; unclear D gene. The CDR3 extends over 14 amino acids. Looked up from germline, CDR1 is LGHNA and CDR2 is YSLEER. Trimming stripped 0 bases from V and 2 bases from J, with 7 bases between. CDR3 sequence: CASSQETDNYGYTF. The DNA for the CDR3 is TGCGCCAGCAGCCAAGAAACAGACAACTATGGCTACACCTTC.

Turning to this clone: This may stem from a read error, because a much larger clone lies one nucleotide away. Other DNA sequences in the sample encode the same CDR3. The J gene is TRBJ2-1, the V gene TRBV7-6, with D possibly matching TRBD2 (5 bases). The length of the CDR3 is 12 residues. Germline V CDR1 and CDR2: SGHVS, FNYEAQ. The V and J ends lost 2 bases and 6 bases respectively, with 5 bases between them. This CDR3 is CASSLRGNEQFF. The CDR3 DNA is TGTGCCAGCAGCTTACGGGGCAATGAGCAGTTCTTC.

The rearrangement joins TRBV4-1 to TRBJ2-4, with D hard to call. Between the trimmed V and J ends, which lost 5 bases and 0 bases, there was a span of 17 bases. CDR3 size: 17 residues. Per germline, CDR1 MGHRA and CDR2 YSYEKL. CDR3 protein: CASSWTIGIEAKNIQYF. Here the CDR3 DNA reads TGCGCCAGCAGCTGGACGATCGGCATAGAAGCCAAAAACATTCAGTACTTC.

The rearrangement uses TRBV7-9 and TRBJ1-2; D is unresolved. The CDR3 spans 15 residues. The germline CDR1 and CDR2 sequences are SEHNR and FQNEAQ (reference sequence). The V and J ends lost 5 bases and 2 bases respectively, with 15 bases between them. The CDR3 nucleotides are TGTGCCAGCAGCCCACGTTTGCCCGGGAACTATGGCTACACCTTC. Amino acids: CASSPRLPGNYGYTF.